A single sample gave rise to the 25 T cell receptor beta chains below, sequenced in a study of control samples from healthy donors and cancer patients. Assay: immunoSEQ multiplex PCR; the TCRdb copy retains only in-frame clones and omits some. The data show more than 95,000 clones, 83% seen once. Sequenced input: blood. The origin of the receptors is a woman aged 50 to 60 in good health.

This clone was recorded only once. The chain is built from TRBV19 and TRBJ1-1; D remains unclear. This CDR3 has 15 residues. V lost 5 bases and J 3 bases, leaving 16 bases between the germline ends. CDR1 and CDR2 from the germline V gene are LNHDA and SQIVND (reference sequence). CDR3 DNA: TGTGCCAGTAGTTCCCGGGCCGCGCAGGACACTGAAGCTTTCTTT. This gives the protein CASSSRAAQDTEAFF.

V usage is TRBV18 and J usage is TRBJ1-6; TRBD1 aligns across 8 bases. From germline, CDR1 is KGHSH and CDR2 LQKENI. Unmatched junction bases numbered 6, after V lost 2 bases and J lost 9 bases. CDR3 length equals 15 residues. The CDR3 loop reads CASSPGQGSGSPLHF. In nucleotides, the CDR3 is TGTGCCAGCTCACCAGGACAGGGATCTGGTTCACCCCTCCACTTT.

The gene calls are TRBV5-4 and TRBJ2-5; 8 nucleotides line up with TRBD2. Germline V lookup: CDR1 SGHNT, CDR2 YYREEE (reference sequence). V dropped 0 bases and J dropped 5; count of bases not matched to a gene: 9. CDR3 length: 16 amino acids. This chain's CDR3 is CASSLGVAGTGETQYF. CDR3 sequence (DNA): TGTGCCAGCAGCTTGGGCGTAGCGGGAACGGGGGAGACCCAGTACTTC.

The chain combines TRBV5-4 with TRBJ2-2, with D possibly TRBD1 on 5 matching bases. The CDR3 covers 14 residues. The germline V gene has CDR1 SGHNT and CDR2 YYREEE (reference sequence). The V end was cut by 0 bases, the J end by 7 bases, with 10 bases between. CDR3 protein: CASSLDSRDGELFF. CDR3 nucleotide sequence: TGTGCCAGCAGCTTGGACTCCAGGGACGGGGAGCTGTTTTTT.

The rearrangement links TRBV5-3 to TRBJ1-5, with a possible D match to TRBD1 (6 bases). TRBV5-3 is labeled an ORF, and its function is uncertain. V lost 9 bases and J lost 0, with 22 bases in between. This CDR3 contains 17 residues. The CDR3 is CATMFGGLGYSNQPQHF. CDR3 nucleotide sequence: TGTGCCACCATGTTTGGGGGGCTGGGGTATAGCAATCAGCCCCAGCATTTT.

This clone was detected once. The chain combines TRBV6-2 or TRBV6-3 with TRBJ1-5, with 7 nucleotides matching TRBD1. Trimming at V came to 5 bases and at J to 5 bases, leaving 9 bases not matched to a gene. Germline lookup yields CDR1 MNHEY and CDR2 SVGEGT. This CDR3 has 15 amino acids. The CDR3 DNA sequence: TGTGCCAGCAGTGACACCGACAGGGTCGATCAGCCCCAGCATTTT. Its protein product is CASSDTDRVDQPQHF.

This chain links TRBV27 with TRBJ2-7, with a tentative D call TRBD1 (6 bases). The V end was cut by 8 bases, the J end by 5 bases, with 10 bases between. The CDR3 loop spans 11 amino acids. Germline V gene data show CDR1 as MNHEY and CDR2 as SMNVEV (reference sequence). CDR3 sequence: CASGRGHEQYF. DNA of the CDR3: TGTGCCAGCGGCAGGGGCCACGAGCAGTACTTC.

The chain carries TRBV9 and TRBJ2-5, with no clear D. V gave up 4 bases and J gave up 5 bases, with 9 bases separating them. Germline CDR1 SGDLS, CDR2 YYNGEE. The CDR3 is 12 amino acids. CDR3 bases: TGTGCCAGCAGCAATGATGGGGAGACCCAGTACTTC. Translating it yields CASSNDGETQYF. Full variable domain (remainder filled in from reference TRBV9 and TRBJ2-5): DSGVTQTPKHLITATGQRVTLRCSPRSGDLSVYWYQQSLDQGLQFLIQYYNGEERAKGNILERFSAQQFPDLHSELNLSSLELGDSALYFCASSNDGETQYFGPGTRLLVL.

As concerns this clone: Other DNA sequences of this sample code for an identical CDR3. The rearrangement joins TRBV15 to TRBJ1-1, with a possible D match to TRBD1 (5 bases). CDR3 length: 14 residues. CDR1 is LNHNV, CDR2 YYDKDF, per germline (reference sequence). V gave up 0 bases and J gave up 0 bases, with 5 bases separating them. The CDR3 DNA reads TGTGCCACCAGCAGAGACAGGGTGAACACTGAAGCTTTCTTT. This codes for CATSRDRVNTEAFF.

The rearrangement uses TRBV7-9 and TRBJ2-1; D may be TRBD1 or TRBD2 (5 bases each). Trimming took 5 bases from V and 0 from J, leaving 17 bases between them. Germline assignment: CDR1 SEHNR and CDR2 FQNEAQ (reference sequence). This CDR3 has 17 residues. The DNA of the CDR3 is TGTGCCAGCAGCGACGAGGGTCTAGGGGTCTCCTACAATGAGCAGTTCTTC. This codes for CASSDEGLGVSYNEQFF.

The chain uses TRBV7-2 and TRBJ2-1; D possibly corresponds to TRBD2 (7 bases). There are 16 residues in the CDR3. Germline V gene data show CDR1 as SGHTA and CDR2 as FQGNSA. Between the trimmed V and J ends, which lost 8 bases and 4 bases, there was a span of 21 bases. The CDR3 loop reads CASFLLGGGPYNEQFF. In DNA, the CDR3 is TGTGCCAGCTTTCTTTTGGGAGGGGGTCCGTACAATGAGCAGTTCTTC.

Notes on this clone: Other DNA sequences of this sample code for an identical CDR3. The rearrangement links TRBV7-3 to TRBJ2-1, with TRBD1 identical over 8 bases. CDR1 is SGHTA, CDR2 FQGTGA, per germline. The CDR3 totals 15 residues. After removal of 3 bases from V and 6 bases from J, the junction contained 7 bases not matched to a gene. DNA for the CDR3: TGTGCCAGCAGCTTTGGACAGGGAACTCGCAATGAGCAGTTCTTC. It is translated as CASSFGQGTRNEQFF.

The chain uses TRBV28 and TRBJ1-6; weak D call: TRBD1 (5 bases). Per germline, CDR1 MDHEN and CDR2 SYDVKM. The CDR3 runs to 16 residues. Trimming pared 6 bases from V and 14 bases from J, leaving 26 bases between. The CDR3 sequence: CASRPPGTSYNLALHF. DNA for the CDR3: TGTGCCAGCAGACCCCCCGGGACCTCCTATAATTTGGCCCTCCACTTT.

This rearrangement joins TRBV6-5 to TRBJ2-7; D is ambiguous. V was cut by 7 bases and J by 1 base, with 11 bases left in between. The CDR3 spans 13 residues. The germline V gene has CDR1 MNHEY and CDR2 SVGAGI. CDR3 loop: CASTGSRSYEQYF. The CDR3 nucleotides are TGTGCCAGCACCGGTAGCCGATCCTACGAGCAGTACTTC.

The chain carries TRBV6-6 and TRBJ2-5; 9 nucleotides align to TRBD1. Germline assignment: CDR1 MNHNY and CDR2 SVGAGI (reference sequence). The CDR3 consists of 15 residues. V shed 3 bases, J shed 5 bases, and the junction held 7 bases outside the gene matches. CDR3 region: CASSYPGQGWETQYF. CDR3 in DNA: TGTGCCAGCAGTTATCCGGGACAGGGCTGGGAGACCCAGTACTTC.

The genes are TRBV12-3 or TRBV12-4 and TRBJ1-4; no clear D. The CDR3 spans 13 residues. Between the trimmed V and J ends, which lost 7 bases and 4 bases, there was a span of 10 bases. This CDR3 reads CASTEGLNEKLFF. As DNA, the CDR3 is TGTGCCAGCACCGAGGGTCTTAATGAAAAACTGTTTTTT.

The CDR3 DNA reads TGCAGCGGATGTGTCGGACTAGCGGGGGGGCGGCATAATGAGCAGTTCTTC. Encoded protein: CSGCVGLAGGRHNEQFF. The V call is TRBV29-1, the J call TRBJ2-1; TRBD2 agrees at 15 bases. Unmatched junction bases numbered 14, after V lost 7 bases and J lost 7 bases. Germline assignment: CDR1 SQVTM and CDR2 ANQGSEA. The CDR3 covers 17 residues.

About this clone: This CDR3 is also generated by other DNA sequences in the sample. The CDR3 region is CASSLVPSGLGNSPLHF. The CDR3 DNA reads as TGTGCCAGCAGCTTAGTTCCTTCAGGGCTTGGTAATTCACCCCTCCACTTT. The chain joins TRBV7-2 to TRBJ1-6; D is possibly TRBD1 (5 bases). Trimming took off 1 base at V and 6 bases at J, with 16 bases between the two ends. This CDR3 is 17 amino acids long. The germline gives CDR1 SGHTA, CDR2 FQGNSA.

The chain has TRBV11-1 and TRBJ2-7; TRBD2 might be the D (5 bases). CDR3 size: 14 residues. CDR1 and CDR2 from the germline V gene are SGHAT and FQDESV (reference sequence). The V and J ends lost 5 bases and 0 bases respectively, with 11 bases between them. CDR3 residues: CASSQRESSYEQYF. The CDR3 region has the DNA TGTGCCAGCAGCCAGAGGGAGAGCTCCTACGAGCAGTACTTC.

This clone was detected once. The V call is TRBV9, the J call TRBJ1-3; D ambiguous. CDR3 length equals 15 residues. The V and J ends lost 1 base and 0 bases respectively, with 8 bases between them. Germline V gene data show CDR1 as SGDLS and CDR2 as YYNGEE. CDR3 in DNA: TGTGCCAGCAGCGTAAACACAAACTCTGGAAACACCATATATTTT. This sequence encodes CASSVNTNSGNTIYF.

The chain recombines TRBV6-1 with TRBJ2-7; TRBD1 matches at 9 bases. Per the germline V gene, CDR1 is MNHNS and CDR2 is SASEGT. The J segment lost 5 bases and the V segment lost 2 bases, leaving 13 bases of the junction unmatched. This CDR3 has 17 residues. The CDR3 DNA reads as TGTGCCAGCAGTGAATTTCAGGTGGTTGGGACAGGGAACGAGCAGTACTTC. Translating it yields CASSEFQVVGTGNEQYF.

V gene TRBV6-1 combines with J gene TRBJ2-2; D is possibly TRBD2 (5 bases). The CDR3 sequence is 14 residues long. Germline assignment: CDR1 MNHNS and CDR2 SASEGT. V dropped 2 bases and J dropped 6 bases, with 10 bases sitting between them. The CDR3 nucleotides are TGTGCCAGCAGTGAATATGAGGGTGCCGGGGAGCTGTTTTTT. Encoded protein: CASSEYEGAGELFF.

V and J are TRBV18 and TRBJ1-6, with 7 bases matching TRBD1. The germline V gene encodes CDR1 KGHSH and CDR2 LQKENI. V trimming: 3 bases; J trimming: 8 bases; junction bases outside the gene matches: 10. CDR3 length: 16 amino acids. CDR3 nucleotide sequence: TGTGCCAGCTCACCGCGGACAGGCAAGACGGATTCACCCCTCCACTTT. Protein sequence: CASSPRTGKTDSPLHF. The full variable domain, with the rest looked up from reference TRBV18 and TRBJ1-6, is NAGVMQNPRHLVRRRGQEARLRCSPMKGHSHVYWYRQLPEEGLKFMVYLQKENIIDESGMPKERFSAEFPKEGPSILRIQQVVRGDSAAYFCASSPRTGKTDSPLHFGNGTRLTVT.

This chain joins TRBV30 and TRBJ1-2; weak D call: TRBD1 (6 bases). Per germline, CDR1 GTSNPN and CDR2 SVGIG (reference sequence). The CDR3 is made up of 14 amino acids. The V gene lost 2 bases and the J gene lost 0 bases, with 10 bases spanning the gap. The CDR3 here is CAWSRGQSNYGYTF. The CDR3 region has the DNA TGTGCCTGGAGTCGTGGACAGTCTAACTATGGCTACACCTTC. Combining the CDR3 with reference TRBV30 and TRBJ1-2 gives the whole variable domain SQTIHQWPATLVQPVGSPLSLECTVEGTSNPNLYWYRQAAGRGLQLLFYSVGIGQISSEVPQNLSASRPQDRQFILSSKKLLLSDSGFYLCAWSRGQSNYGYTFGSGTRLTVV.

The chain has TRBV9 and TRBJ2-1; 7 bases match TRBD2. CDR3 size: 15 residues. Germline trimming cut 1 base from V and 7 bases from J; bases unmatched to any gene: 8. Germline V gene lookup returns CDR1 SGDLS and CDR2 YYNGEE. The CDR3 protein is CASSVQAGSGNEQFF. CDR3 nucleotides: TGTGCCAGCAGCGTACAAGCGGGGTCCGGTAATGAGCAGTTCTTC. The variable domain in full, completed from reference TRBV9 and TRBJ2-1, reads DSGVTQTPKHLITATGQRVTLRCSPRSGDLSVYWYQQSLDQGLQFLIQYYNGEERAKGNILERFSAQQFPDLHSELNLSSLELGDSALYFCASSVQAGSGNEQFFGPGTRLTVL.